This TCR beta chain was captured by sequencing in a study of early T cells in non-severe SARS-CoV-2 infection. Study-level information: Sequencing input comprised bulk RNA from unsorted whole blood; chain pairing was not available. Study-wide findings and caveats: In VDJdb matching, anti-spike CD8 responses were favored while private and CD4 specificities went missing.

Tagging with unique molecular identifiers was applied to individual cDNA molecules. A single record per CDR3 protein comes from TCRdb applying MiXCR to the 5' RACE reads. The data contain more than 75,000 distinct CDR3 sequences, roughly 13% of them singletons. This CDR3 has 14 amino acids. Germline assignment: CDR1 SGHRS and CDR2 YFSETQ. V lost 0 bases to trimming and J lost 10 bases, with 14 bases between them. As to this clonotype: Antigen unknown.

The chain joins TRBV5-1 to TRBJ2-1, with no clear D. What was sequenced was whole blood. This clonotype originated in an adult who was a healthcare worker with PCR-confirmed SARS-CoV-2 infection or an uninfected control (not recorded which). CDR3 sequence (DNA): TGCGCCAGCAGCTTGGCGGCTGGGCCCGGAGAGCAGTTCTTC. Its translation is CASSLAAGPGEQFF.